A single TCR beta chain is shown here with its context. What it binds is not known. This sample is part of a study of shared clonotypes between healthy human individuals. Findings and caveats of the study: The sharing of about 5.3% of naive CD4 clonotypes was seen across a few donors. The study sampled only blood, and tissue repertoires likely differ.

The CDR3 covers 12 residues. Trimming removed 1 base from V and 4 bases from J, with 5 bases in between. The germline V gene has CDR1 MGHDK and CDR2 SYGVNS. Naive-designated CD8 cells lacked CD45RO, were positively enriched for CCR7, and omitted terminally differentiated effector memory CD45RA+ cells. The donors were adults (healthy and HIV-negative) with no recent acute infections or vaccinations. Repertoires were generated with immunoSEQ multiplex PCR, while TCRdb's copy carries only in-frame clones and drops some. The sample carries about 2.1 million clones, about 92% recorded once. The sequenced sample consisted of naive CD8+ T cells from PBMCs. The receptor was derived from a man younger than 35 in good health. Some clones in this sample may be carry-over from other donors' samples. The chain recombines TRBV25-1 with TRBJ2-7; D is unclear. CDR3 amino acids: CASSEFEYEQYF. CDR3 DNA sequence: TGTGCCAGCAGTGAATTCGAATACGAGCAGTACTTC.